These T cell receptor beta chains were read from a single sample in a study of breast tumors, draining lymph nodes, adjacent tissues. One entry per CDR3 protein, called by TCRdb with MiXCR from the multiplex PCR reads. The profile shows tens of thousands of distinct CDR3 sequences, around 30% of them singletons. The sample comprised axillary lymph node tissue. The receptors stem from a female donor with breast cancer. Some clones in this sample may be carry-over from other donors' samples. CDR3s include the opening cysteine and the closing phenylalanine or tryptophan. The order of the fields is CDR3 DNA, CDR3 protein, clone size, V gene, J gene, D gene. The D gene is left open where the match is weak. Rows give clone size only sometimes, using once, few, many, or a class for an expanded clone.

CDR3nt: TGTGCCAGCAGTTACTTATTGGGTACAGACATTCAGTACTTC
CDR3aa: CASSYLLGTDIQYF
abundance: .
v_gene: TRBV6-2/TRBV6-3
j_gene: TRBJ2-4
d_gene: .

CDR3nt: TGTGCCAGCTCGGGGGGTACGACTCCAACCGGGGAGCTGTTTTTT
CDR3aa: CASSGGTTPTGELFF
abundance: few
v_gene: TRBV27
j_gene: TRBJ2-2
d_gene: TRBD2

CDR3nt: TGTGCCAGCAGTTCCGCCGACAGAACCCAGCCCCAGCATTTT
CDR3aa: CASSSADRTQPQHF
abundance: .
v_gene: TRBV12-3/TRBV12-4
j_gene: TRBJ1-5
d_gene: .

CDR3nt: TGTGCCAGCAGCTATGAGTTTGCCCATACGCAGTATTTT
CDR3aa: CASSYEFAHTQYF
abundance: .
v_gene: TRBV7-2
j_gene: TRBJ2-3
d_gene: .

CDR3nt: TGTGCCTGGAGCCTGGGGGTTTCGGGGTACACCGGGGAGCTGTTTTTT
CDR3aa: CAWSLGVSGYTGELFF
abundance: .
v_gene: TRBV30
j_gene: TRBJ2-2
d_gene: .

CDR3nt: TGCGCCAGCAGTTGGAGCGGGAGTACAGATACGCAGTATTTT
CDR3aa: CASSWSGSTDTQYF
abundance: many
v_gene: TRBV10-1
j_gene: TRBJ2-3
d_gene: TRBD2

CDR3nt: TGTGCCAGCAGTTACTCCGGGACAGGGGGCTCTATTTATGGCTACACCTTC
CDR3aa: CASSYSGTGGSIYGYTF
abundance: many
v_gene: TRBV6-5
j_gene: TRBJ1-2
d_gene: TRBD1

CDR3nt: TGCAGCGTGACATTGACCAGATCCACTGAAGCTTTCTTT
CDR3aa: CSVTLTRSTEAFF
abundance: few
v_gene: TRBV29-1
j_gene: TRBJ1-1
d_gene: .

CDR3nt: TGTGCCAGCGTAGGATCGACTAACTATGGCTACACCTTC
CDR3aa: CASVGSTNYGYTF
abundance: many
v_gene: TRBV2
j_gene: TRBJ1-2
d_gene: .

CDR3nt: TGTGCCAGCACGACGGCGTTGACAGACTACGAGCAGTACTTC
CDR3aa: CASTTALTDYEQYF
abundance: many
v_gene: TRBV6-2/TRBV6-3
j_gene: TRBJ2-7
d_gene: .